This T cell receptor beta chain was obtained from a study of T cells after yellow fever vaccination. A process of 5'RACE template switching, which added a universal primer site and UMIs, was used to make TCR cDNA. TCRdb reprocessed the 5' RACE reads with MiXCR, giving one entry per CDR3 protein. The sample includes some 600,000 distinct CDR3 sequences, around 16% of them seen just once. Notes on this clonotype: The antigen is unknown.

Germline V gives CDR1 MNHEY, CDR2 SMNVEV (reference sequence). V was cut by 6 bases and J by 1 base, with 16 bases left in between. The CDR3 runs to 16 residues. Findings and limits, study-wide: Secondary responses were weaker yet peaked faster, day 5 versus 15.

The sample consisted of PBMCs, taken less than 6 days after the first yellow fever vaccination. The receptor was derived from a man aged 18 to 29 who received the YFV17D yellow fever vaccine. The chain couples TRBV27 to TRBJ2-1, with unresolved D. CDR3 residues: CASSPLSHVSYNEQFF. DNA of the CDR3: TGTGCCAGCAGCCCCTTATCTCACGTATCCTACAATGAGCAGTTCTTC.